This T cell receptor (beta chain) was obtained from a study of blood T cells in healthy people across ages. Overall study context: Template switching recovered approximately one barcoded beta molecule for every two T cells. Findings and limits, study-wide: The long-lived group displayed more naive CD4+ cells, plus higher diversity, than the aged donors did.

This clonotype was recorded at least ten times. As yet, its antigen is unknown. The V end was cut by 5 bases, the J end by 1 base, with 12 bases between. Germline V gene lookup returns CDR1 DFQATT and CDR2 SNEGSKA (reference sequence). This CDR3 is built from 13 residues. Donor samples were obtained from healthy Caucasian individuals from Russia, aged about 6 to 95. A second PCR, run for about 7 to 11 cycles, used a sample-barcoded 5' primer plus a J-beta primer mix. Every single cDNA molecule received a tag from a template-switch adaptor with 12 random nucleotides. TCRdb re-analysed the 5' RACE reads in MiXCR, keeping a single row per CDR3 protein. The table lists some 900,000 distinct CDR3 sequences, around 28% of them singletons.

This clonotype originated in an elderly woman in good health. Sequencing was carried out using blood. The rearrangement links TRBV20-1 to TRBJ2-7, with D unclear. CDR3 bases: TGCAGTGCTGGCCGGACGGATTCCTACGAGCAGTACTTC. The encoded protein is CSAGRTDSYEQYF.